This T cell receptor beta chain was sequenced during a study of blood T cells in healthy people across ages (dated by TCRdb to the mid-2010s). Regarding the research as a whole: Template switching captured roughly one uniquely barcoded TCR beta cDNA molecule per two T cells in model experiments. Using deep sequencing normalized with unique cDNA molecular identifiers, the study measured how TCR beta repertoire diversity changes with age. Donors were grouped into four age groups: young (average roughly 16 years), middle-aged (roughly 40), aged (about 59) and long-lived (approximately 82). The study analyzed two additional independent replicas of 1 million unique cDNA reads from the same blood draw for two donors, one aged 18 to 29 and one aged 80 or older. Here is what the overall study found, with its caveats: The percentage of naive T cells measured by flow cytometry correlated strongly with observed TCR beta diversity. Observed TCR beta diversity per million T cells fell roughly linearly with age, and a significant reduction was already apparent by age roughly 41. Bulk unsorted PBMC profiling prevented conclusive comparison of naive and antigen-experienced compartments. Total diversity estimates from one million sequenced T cells were considered lower bounds and underestimates. Because donor CMV infection status was unknown, age-related changes in expanded clonotypes were potentially confounded. Compared with the aged group, the long-lived group had more naive CD4+ T cells, fewer expanded clones and increased TCR diversity, a pattern suggesting age selection.

About this clonotype itself: The antigen it recognizes is unknown. The record has no base qualities; no much larger clone is one base away.

The receptor library was made with 5' RACE. The sequencing machine was an Illumina HiSeq 2500. A second PCR of 7 to 11 cycles was performed with a sample-barcoded 5' primer and a J-beta primer mix. A template-switch 5' adaptor carrying 12 random nucleotides introduced a unique molecular identifier onto each TCR beta cDNA molecule. Each sample yielded at least 2.5 million CDR3-containing paired-end reads. The Mint cDNA synthesis kit, primed by a TRBC-specific oligonucleotide, was used to synthesize first-strand cDNA from all RNA. After uracil-DNA glycosylase treatment, a first 18-cycle PCR used universal primers M1SS and BC2_uni_R on all cDNA. From the authors' description of their analysis: For normalization, 1 million high-quality reads were randomly selected from each sample, with every read carrying a distinct molecular identifier. Reads sharing molecular identifiers were discarded rather than binned into consensus sequences. MiTCR, with a Q25 quality threshold and the strictest error-elimination algorithm, was used for CDR3 identification, clonotype clustering and error correction. A nonparametric unseen species model using Euler transformation provided a lower-bound estimate of total TCR beta diversity. Through fastp at Q25 and MiXCR, TCRdb rebuilt clones from the public reads, retaining in-frame beta chains. Each entry is one CDR3 protein sequence, shown with its most common DNA and genes. The V and J calls were determined by TCRdb, not by the authors. The sample table lists 800,000 to 950,000 distinct CDR3 sequences, around 29% of them with a count of one. The ten largest clones add up to roughly 10% of the sample.

Trimming accounts for 1 base at V and 5 bases at J, while the number of junction bases matched to no gene is 6. The CDR3 numbers 16 residues from cysteine through phenylalanine. Only the CDR3 part of the read is kept: 48 bases, read in frame from the first base. CDR1 and CDR2 (MGHDK, SYGVNS) derive from the germline V gene. The roughly 39 donors, aged about 6 to 95 years, were systemically healthy Caucasian individuals from Russia. Approximately 9.3 milliliters of peripheral blood were drawn from each donor into EDTA-treated Vacutainer tubes. Ficoll-Paque density-gradient centrifugation was used to isolate PBMCs, with at least 7 million obtained per sample. Trizol reagent was used to extract total RNA from PBMCs, with at least 5 micrograms per sample. For every donor, flow cytometry on a PBMC aliquot measured the percentage of naive CD45RAhigh/CD27high T cells. The same sample was also used in a study of T cells of mothers and their children. Per that second paper: The donors were nine systemically healthy Caucasian individuals, made up of three mothers and their six children. cDNA synthesis used all of the extracted RNA, with about 1.5 ug of RNA in each 15 ul reaction. In the second PCR, the M1S primer added sample barcodes and 2-4 random nucleotides. More than 9 million TCR beta CDR3 reads were obtained from each mother, and about 3 million reads were obtained from each child. Thymic selection shapes the output of TCR recombination in a similar way in related and unrelated pairs, and inherited differences have a minor effect. Normalized repertoire overlap was always slightly but never significantly higher in related than unrelated mother-child pairs. Persistent microchimeric T cell clones were not detected, at a sensitivity of 85 to 100 clones per million clonotypes. The study used deep NGS to compare TCR beta repertoires of mothers and children, seeking features distinguishing related mother-child pairs from unrelated individuals. The mean age was 40 +/- 4 years for the mothers and around 11 +/- 4 years for the children. After adapter ligation was performed with NEBNext reagents, the libraries were sequenced on an Illumina HiSeq 2000 with 100+100 nt paired-end reads. To prevent cross-contamination, the mother and child libraries were prepared one month apart and sequenced in separate runs. Between about 500,000 and 2,100,000 distinct TCR beta clonotypes were identified per donor. Naive TCR beta clonotypes were estimated from low-frequency clonotypes matched to each donor's FACS-determined naive share, without sorting.

The sample taken for sequencing was blood. The receptor chain draws on TRBV25-1 and TRBJ2-5; TRBD1 fits 11 bases in the junction. The receptor was isolated from a woman in her forties in good health. The CDR3 in this case is CASSEFGQGAGETQYF. The sequenced DNA: TGTGCCAGCAGTGAATTCGGACAGGGGGCGGGGGAGACCCAGTACTTC.